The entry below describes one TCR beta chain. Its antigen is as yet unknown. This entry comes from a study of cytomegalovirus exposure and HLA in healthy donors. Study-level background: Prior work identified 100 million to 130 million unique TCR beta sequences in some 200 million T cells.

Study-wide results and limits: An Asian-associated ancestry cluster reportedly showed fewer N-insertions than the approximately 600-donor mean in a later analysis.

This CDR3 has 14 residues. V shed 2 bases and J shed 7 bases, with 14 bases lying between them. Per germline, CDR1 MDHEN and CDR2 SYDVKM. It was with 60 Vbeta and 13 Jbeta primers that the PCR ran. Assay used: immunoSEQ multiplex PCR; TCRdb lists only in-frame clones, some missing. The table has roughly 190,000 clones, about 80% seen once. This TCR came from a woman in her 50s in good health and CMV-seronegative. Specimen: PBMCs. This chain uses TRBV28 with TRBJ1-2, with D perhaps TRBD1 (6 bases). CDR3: CASSLNRAEGGYTF. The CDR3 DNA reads TGTGCCAGCAGTTTAAACAGGGCAGAGGGTGGCTACACCTTC.